The subject of this entry is one T cell receptor (beta chain). Germline V CDR1 and CDR2: MDHEN, SYDVKM. The CDR3 contains 15 residues. Trimming left V 5 bases short and J 5 bases short, with 18 bases between. The entry originates in a study of blood T cell repertoires in COVID-19. Study-wide context: Collection of acute and convalescent COVID-19 samples took place in the United States, Italy and Spain.

The table came from immunoSEQ multiplex PCR; TCRdb's copy has only in-frame clones and leaves some out. The table has about 60,000 clones, 70% to 90% seen once; the top ten hold under 5.5%. Material for sequencing was peripheral blood. The chain recombines TRBV28 with TRBJ2-5, with D perhaps TRBD2 (5 bases). This clonotype was obtained from a man aged 55 to 70 with acute or convalescent COVID-19. CDR3 loop: CASSLTVGGLETQYF. The CDR3 region has the DNA TGTGCCAGCAGTCTCACCGTTGGAGGCCTGGAGACCCAGTACTTC.